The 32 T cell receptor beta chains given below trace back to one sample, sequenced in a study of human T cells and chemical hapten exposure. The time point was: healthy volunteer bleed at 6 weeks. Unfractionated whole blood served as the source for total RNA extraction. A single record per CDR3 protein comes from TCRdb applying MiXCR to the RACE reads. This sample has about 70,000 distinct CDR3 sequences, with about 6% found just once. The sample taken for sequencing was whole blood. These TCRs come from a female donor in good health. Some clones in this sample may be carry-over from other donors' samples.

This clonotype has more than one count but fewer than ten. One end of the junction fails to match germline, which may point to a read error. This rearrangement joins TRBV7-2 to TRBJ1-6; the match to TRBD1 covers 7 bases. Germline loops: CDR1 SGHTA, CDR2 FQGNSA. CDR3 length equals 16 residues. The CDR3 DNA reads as TGTGCCAGCAGCTCCTGGACAGGAGGCGCTAATTCACCCCTCAACTTT. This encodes CASSSWTGGANSPLNF.

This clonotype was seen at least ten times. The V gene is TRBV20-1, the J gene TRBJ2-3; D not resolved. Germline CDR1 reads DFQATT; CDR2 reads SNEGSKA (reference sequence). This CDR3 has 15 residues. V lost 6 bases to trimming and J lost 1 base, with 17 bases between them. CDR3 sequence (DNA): TGCAGTGCCACGGAAGTTGCTAGAGGCACAGATACGCAGTATTTT. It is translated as CSATEVARGTDTQYF.

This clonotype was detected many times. CDR3 residues: CASSPPPITYEQYF. In nucleotides, the CDR3 is TGTGCCAGCAGCCCACCGCCGATCACTTACGAGCAGTACTTC. This chain connects TRBV7-9 to TRBJ2-7; D not certain. Germline V lookup: CDR1 SEHNR, CDR2 FQNEAQ (reference sequence). This CDR3 has 14 residues. Trimming removed 5 bases at V and 4 bases at J, with 15 bases between.

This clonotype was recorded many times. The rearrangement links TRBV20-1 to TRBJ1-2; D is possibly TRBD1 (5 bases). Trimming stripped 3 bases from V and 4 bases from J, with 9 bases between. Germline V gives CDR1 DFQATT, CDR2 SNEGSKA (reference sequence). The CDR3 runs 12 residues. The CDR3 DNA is TGCAGTGCTAGTGGGCAGGGCTATGGCTACACCTTC. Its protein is CSASGQGYGYTF.

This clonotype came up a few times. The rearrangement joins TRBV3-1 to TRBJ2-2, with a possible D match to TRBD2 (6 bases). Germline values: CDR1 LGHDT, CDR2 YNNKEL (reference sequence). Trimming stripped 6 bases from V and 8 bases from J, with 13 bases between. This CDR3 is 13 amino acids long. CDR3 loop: CASRLLASGELFF. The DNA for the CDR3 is TGTGCCAGCAGACTACTAGCATCGGGGGAGCTGTTTTTT. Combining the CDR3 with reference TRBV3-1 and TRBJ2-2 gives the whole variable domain DTAVSQTPKYLVTQMGNDKSIKCEQNLGHDTMYWYKQDSKKFLKIMFSYNNKELIINETVPNRFSPKSPDKAHLNLHINSLELGDSAVYFCASRLLASGELFFGEGSRLTVL.

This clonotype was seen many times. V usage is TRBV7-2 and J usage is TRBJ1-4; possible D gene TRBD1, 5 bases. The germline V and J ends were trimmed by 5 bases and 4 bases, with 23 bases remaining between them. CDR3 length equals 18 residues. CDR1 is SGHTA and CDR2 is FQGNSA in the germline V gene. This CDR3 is CASSQNPGGGQLNEKLFF. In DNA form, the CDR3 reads TGTGCCAGCAGCCAAAACCCCGGCGGCGGACAACTTAATGAAAAACTGTTTTTT.

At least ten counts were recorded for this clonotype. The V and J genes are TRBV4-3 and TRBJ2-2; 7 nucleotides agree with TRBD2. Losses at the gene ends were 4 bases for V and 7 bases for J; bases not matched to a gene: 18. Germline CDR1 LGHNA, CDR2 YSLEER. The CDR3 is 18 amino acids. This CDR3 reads CASSLGETGGSSIGELFF. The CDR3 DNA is TGCGCCAGCAGCCTCGGAGAGACGGGCGGGAGCTCTATCGGGGAGCTGTTTTTT.

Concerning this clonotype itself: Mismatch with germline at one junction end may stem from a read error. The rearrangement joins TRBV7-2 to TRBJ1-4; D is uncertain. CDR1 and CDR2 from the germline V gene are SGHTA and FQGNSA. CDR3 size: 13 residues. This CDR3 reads CASSLAGGERLFF. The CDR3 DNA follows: TGTGCCAGCAGCTTAGCCGGCGGCGAAAGACTGTTTTTT.

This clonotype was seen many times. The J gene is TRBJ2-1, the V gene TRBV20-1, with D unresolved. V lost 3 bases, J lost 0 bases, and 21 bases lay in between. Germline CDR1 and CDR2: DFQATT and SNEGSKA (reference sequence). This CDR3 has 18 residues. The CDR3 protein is CSASGQSSPYSSYNEQFF. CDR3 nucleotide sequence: TGCAGTGCTAGCGGGCAGTCATCCCCCTACAGCTCCTACAATGAGCAGTTCTTC.

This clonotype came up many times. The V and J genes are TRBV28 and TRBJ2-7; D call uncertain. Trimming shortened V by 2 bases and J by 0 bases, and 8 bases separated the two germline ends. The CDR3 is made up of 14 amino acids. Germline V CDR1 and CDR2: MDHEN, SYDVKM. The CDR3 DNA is TGTGCCAGCAGTTTACCTTCACGCTCCTACGAGCAGTACTTC. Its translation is CASSLPSRSYEQYF. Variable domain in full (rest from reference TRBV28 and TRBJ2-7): DVKVTQSSRYLVKRTGEKVFLECVQDMDHENMFWYRQDPGLGLRLIYFSYDVKMKEKGDIPEGYSVSREKKERFSLILESASTNQTSMYLCASSLPSRSYEQYFGPGTRLTVT.

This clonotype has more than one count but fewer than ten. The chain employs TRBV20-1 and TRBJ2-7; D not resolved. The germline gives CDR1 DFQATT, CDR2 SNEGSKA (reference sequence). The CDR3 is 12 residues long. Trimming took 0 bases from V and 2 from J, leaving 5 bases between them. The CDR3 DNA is TGCAGTGCTAGAGAAAGCACCTACGAGCAGTACTTC. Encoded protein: CSARESTYEQYF.

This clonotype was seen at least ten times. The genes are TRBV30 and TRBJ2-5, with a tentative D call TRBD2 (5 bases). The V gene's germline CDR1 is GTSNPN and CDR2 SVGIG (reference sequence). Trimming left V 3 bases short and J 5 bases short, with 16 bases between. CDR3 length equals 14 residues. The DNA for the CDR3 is TGTGCCTGGAGCAGAGGGAAGGGTCAGGAGACCCAGTACTTC. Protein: CAWSRGKGQETQYF.

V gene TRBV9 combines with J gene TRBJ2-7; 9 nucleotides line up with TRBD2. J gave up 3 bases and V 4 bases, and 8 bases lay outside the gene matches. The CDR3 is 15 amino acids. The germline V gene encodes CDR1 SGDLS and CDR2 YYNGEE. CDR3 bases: TGTGCCAGCAGCCCGGGGACTAGCAAAAGCTACGAGCAGTACTTC. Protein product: CASSPGTSKSYEQYF.

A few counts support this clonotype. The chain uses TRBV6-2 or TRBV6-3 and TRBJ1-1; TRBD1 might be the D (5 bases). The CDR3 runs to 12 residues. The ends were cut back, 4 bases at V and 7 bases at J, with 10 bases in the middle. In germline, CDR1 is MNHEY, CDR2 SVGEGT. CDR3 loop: CASSWGRIEAFF. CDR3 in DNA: TGTGCCAGCAGTTGGGGACGGATTGAAGCTTTCTTT.

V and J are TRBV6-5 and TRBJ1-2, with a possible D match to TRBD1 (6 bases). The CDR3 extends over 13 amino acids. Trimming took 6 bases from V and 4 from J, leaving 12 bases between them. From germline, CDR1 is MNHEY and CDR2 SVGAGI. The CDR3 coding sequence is TGTGCCAGCAGACTACAGGGAGGCTATGGCTACACCTTC. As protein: CASRLQGGYGYTF.

The CDR3 reads CASSDTLAGGHTGELFF. The DNA for the CDR3 is TGTGCCAGCAGTGATACACTAGCGGGAGGGCACACCGGGGAGCTGTTTTTT. The V gene is TRBV6-4, the J gene TRBJ2-2, with 13 bases matching TRBD2. CDR1 and CDR2 (germline): MRHNA, SNTAGT. CDR3 length: 17 amino acids. J was trimmed by 3 bases and V by 3 bases; bases with no gene match: 4.

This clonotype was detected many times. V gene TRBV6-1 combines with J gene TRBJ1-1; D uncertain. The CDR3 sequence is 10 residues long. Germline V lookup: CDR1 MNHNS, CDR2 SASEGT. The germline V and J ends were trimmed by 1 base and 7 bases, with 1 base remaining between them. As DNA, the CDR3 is TGTGCCAGCAGTGAAGTTGAAGCTTTCTTT. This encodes CASSEVEAFF.

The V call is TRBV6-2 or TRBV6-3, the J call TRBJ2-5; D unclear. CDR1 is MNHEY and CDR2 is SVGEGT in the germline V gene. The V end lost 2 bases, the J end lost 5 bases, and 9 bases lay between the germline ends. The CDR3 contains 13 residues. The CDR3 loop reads CASSYEFGETQYF. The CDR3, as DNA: TGTGCCAGCAGTTACGAGTTTGGGGAGACCCAGTACTTC.

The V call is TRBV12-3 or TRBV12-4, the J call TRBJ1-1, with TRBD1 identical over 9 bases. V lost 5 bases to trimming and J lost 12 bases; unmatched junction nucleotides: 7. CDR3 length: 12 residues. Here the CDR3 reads CASSPGTGPTFF. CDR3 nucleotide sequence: TGTGCCAGCAGTCCCGGGACAGGGCCAACTTTCTTT.

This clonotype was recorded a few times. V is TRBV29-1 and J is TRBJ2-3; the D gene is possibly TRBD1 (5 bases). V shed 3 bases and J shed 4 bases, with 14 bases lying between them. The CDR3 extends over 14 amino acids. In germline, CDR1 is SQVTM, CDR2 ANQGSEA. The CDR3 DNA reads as TGCAGCGTTGACGAGTCGGGCAGGGCAGATACGCAGTATTTT. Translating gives CSVDESGRADTQYF.

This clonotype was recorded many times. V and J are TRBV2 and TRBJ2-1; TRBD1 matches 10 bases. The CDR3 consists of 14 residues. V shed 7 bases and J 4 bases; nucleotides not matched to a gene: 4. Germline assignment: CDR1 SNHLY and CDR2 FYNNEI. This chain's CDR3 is CASKTGGAYNEQFF. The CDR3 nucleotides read TGTGCCAGCAAGACAGGGGGCGCTTACAATGAGCAGTTCTTC.

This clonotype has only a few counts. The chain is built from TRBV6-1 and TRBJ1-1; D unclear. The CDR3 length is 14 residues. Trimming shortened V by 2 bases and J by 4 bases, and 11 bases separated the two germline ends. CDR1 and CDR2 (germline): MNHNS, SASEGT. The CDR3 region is CASSETVGSTEAFF. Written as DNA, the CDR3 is TGTGCCAGCAGTGAAACGGTGGGGAGCACTGAAGCTTTCTTT.

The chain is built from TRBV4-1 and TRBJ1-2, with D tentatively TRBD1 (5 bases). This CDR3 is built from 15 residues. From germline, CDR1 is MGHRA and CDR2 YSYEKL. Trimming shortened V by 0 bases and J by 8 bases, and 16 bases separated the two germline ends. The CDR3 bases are TGCGCCAGCAGCCAAGATATGGGCCAGGGAGACGGCTACACCTTC. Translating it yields CASSQDMGQGDGYTF.

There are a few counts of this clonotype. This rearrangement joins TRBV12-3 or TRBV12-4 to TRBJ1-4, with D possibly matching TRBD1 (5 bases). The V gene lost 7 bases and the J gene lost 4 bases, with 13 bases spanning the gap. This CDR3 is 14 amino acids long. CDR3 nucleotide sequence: TGTGCCAGCACCTTGGGGACGTATAATGAAAAACTGTTTTTT. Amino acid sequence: CASTLGTYNEKLFF.

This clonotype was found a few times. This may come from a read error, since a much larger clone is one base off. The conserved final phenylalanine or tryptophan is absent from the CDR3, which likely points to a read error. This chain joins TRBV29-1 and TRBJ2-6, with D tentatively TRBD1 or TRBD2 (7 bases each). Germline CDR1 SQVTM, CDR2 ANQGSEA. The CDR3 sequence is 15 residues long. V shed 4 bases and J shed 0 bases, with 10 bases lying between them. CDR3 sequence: CSVAGGGSGANVLTL. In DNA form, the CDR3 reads TGCAGCGTTGCAGGGGGGGGCTCTGGGGCCAACGTCCTGACTTTA.

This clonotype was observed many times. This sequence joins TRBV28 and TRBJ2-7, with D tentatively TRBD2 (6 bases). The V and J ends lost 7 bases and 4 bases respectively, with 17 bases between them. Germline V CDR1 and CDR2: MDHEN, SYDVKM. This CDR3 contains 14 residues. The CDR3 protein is CASNVAGGEYEQYF. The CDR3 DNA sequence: TGTGCCAGCAATGTTGCAGGCGGGGAGTACGAGCAGTACTTC.

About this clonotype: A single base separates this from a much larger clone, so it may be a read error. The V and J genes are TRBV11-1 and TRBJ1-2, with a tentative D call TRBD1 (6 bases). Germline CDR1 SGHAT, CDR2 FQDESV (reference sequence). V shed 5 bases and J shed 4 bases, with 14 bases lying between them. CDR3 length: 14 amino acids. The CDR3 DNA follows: TGTGCCAGCAGCCCCCGGGGGGGGCGCTATGGCTACACCTTC. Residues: CASSPRGGRYGYTF.

CDR3 nucleotides: TGTGCCACCAGTGATTTGCTTAGGGCGGAGGGGGAGAACATTCAGTACTTC. It specifies CATSDLLRAEGENIQYF. The chain combines TRBV24-1 with TRBJ2-4; tentatively, D is TRBD1 or TRBD2 (6 bases each). The germline V gene has CDR1 KGHDR and CDR2 SFDVKD. The V and J ends lost 0 bases and 7 bases respectively, with 18 bases between them. This CDR3 has 17 amino acids.

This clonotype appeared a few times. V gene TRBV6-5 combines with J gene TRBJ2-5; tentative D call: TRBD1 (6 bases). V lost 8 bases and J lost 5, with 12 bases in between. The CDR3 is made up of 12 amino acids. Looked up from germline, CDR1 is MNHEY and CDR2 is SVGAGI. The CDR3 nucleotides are TGTGCCAGCCGTGGACAGAGGGAGACCCAGTACTTC. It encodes CASRGQRETQYF.

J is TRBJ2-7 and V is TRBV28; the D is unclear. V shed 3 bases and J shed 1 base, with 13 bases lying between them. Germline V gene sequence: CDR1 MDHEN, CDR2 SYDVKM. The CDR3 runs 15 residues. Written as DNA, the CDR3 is TGTGCCAGCAGTTTGGGCACCACTCAGTCCTACGAGCAGTACTTC. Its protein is CASSLGTTQSYEQYF.

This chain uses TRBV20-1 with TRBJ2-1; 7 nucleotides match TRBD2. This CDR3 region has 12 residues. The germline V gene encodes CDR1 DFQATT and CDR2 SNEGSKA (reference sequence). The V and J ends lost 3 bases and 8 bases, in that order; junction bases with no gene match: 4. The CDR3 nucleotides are TGCAGTGCTAGCGCCGGGAGGTATGAGCAGTTCTTC. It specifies CSASAGRYEQFF.

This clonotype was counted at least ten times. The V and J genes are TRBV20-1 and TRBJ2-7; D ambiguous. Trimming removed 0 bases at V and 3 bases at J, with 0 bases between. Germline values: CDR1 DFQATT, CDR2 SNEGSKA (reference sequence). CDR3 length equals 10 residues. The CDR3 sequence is CSARDYEQYF. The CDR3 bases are TGCAGTGCTAGAGACTACGAGCAGTACTTC.